This TCR beta chain was observed in a study of blood T cell repertoires in COVID-19. At the level of the study: In each case, the material was cDNA or gDNA derived from T cells, B-cell-depleted T cells, or PBMCs.

In the study's own analysis: Amplifying reference gene primers gave estimates of nucleated cell counts. Produced via immunoSEQ multiplex PCR; TCRdb's table is partial and in-frame only. The V and J calls and clone size come from that table; D and trimming were worked out from the DNA. This table holds about 150,000 clones, approximately 81% found once. The sequenced sample consisted of PBMCs or T cells enriched from blood (not recorded which). The TCR sequence derives from a woman aged 50 to 65 who had recovered from COVID-19.

DNA for the CDR3: TGTGCCAGCGGCGACAGGGTCCACGAGCAGTACTTC. This gives the protein CASGDRVHEQYF. This chain connects TRBV28 to TRBJ2-7, with 7 bases that match TRBD1. Germline CDR1 and CDR2: MDHEN and SYDVKM. The CDR3 is 12 residues long. Germline trimming cut 8 bases from V and 5 bases from J; bases unmatched to any gene: 6.